Listed below are T cell receptor beta chains from one sample, sequenced in a study of control samples from healthy donors and cancer patients. Method: immunoSEQ multiplex PCR; TCRdb's copy keeps in-frame clones and lacks some. The sample shows around 29,000 clones, around three quarters of them seen only once. Sequencing was carried out using PBMCs. The receptors stem from a man aged 55-75 years with head and neck cancer. The CDR3 runs from the conserved cysteine through the conserved F or W. D genes are given only for firm matches. Rows may omit the clone size; those that give it use once, few, many or a size class.

TRBD2	TRBV19	TRBJ2-1	-	CATGLAGEYNEQFF	TGTGCCACCGGACTAGCGGGGGAATACAATGAGCAGTTCTTC
TRBD2	TRBV11-2	TRBJ2-1	-	CASSGPRTSRDEQFF	TGTGCCAGCTCCGGGCCCCGGACTAGCCGGGATGAGCAGTTCTTC
TRBD1	TRBV19	TRBJ2-5	few	CASSQGAGETQYF	TGTGCCAGCTCACAGGGGGCAGGAGAGACCCAGTACTTC
-	TRBV19	TRBJ1-3	-	CASSMGALEGNTIYF	TGTGCCAGTAGTATGGGGGCGCTGGAAGGAAACACCATATATTTT
TRBD2	TRBV4-2	TRBJ2-7	-	CASSQVTGGPAEQYF	TGTGCCAGCAGCCAAGTGACGGGAGGGCCGGCCGAGCAGTACTTC
TRBD1	TRBV7-3	TRBJ2-2	-	CASSGQGTGELFF	TGTGCCAGCAGCGGACAGGGCACCGGGGAGCTGTTTTTT
TRBD1	TRBV7-2	TRBJ2-5	-	CASSEFRGTSRQETQYF	TGTGCCAGCAGCGAATTCAGGGGGACATCCCGCCAAGAGACCCAGTACTTC
-	TRBV28	TRBJ1-1	-	CASSFREGGAFF	TGTGCCAGCAGTTTCCGGGAAGGTGGGGCTTTCTTT
-	TRBV15	TRBJ1-4	medium-sized	CATSRDPELWDEKLFF	TGTGCCACCAGCAGAGATCCAGAGCTTTGGGATGAAAAACTGTTTTTT
TRBD2	TRBV28	TRBJ2-2	-	CASSLRTSANTGELFF	TGTGCCAGCAGTTTACGGACTAGCGCGAACACCGGGGAGCTGTTTTTT
TRBD2	TRBV4-3	TRBJ2-2	-	CASSQDLAAGELFF	TGCGCCAGCAGCCAAGATCTAGCGGCCGGGGAGCTGTTTTTT